This TCR beta chain came from a study of cytomegalovirus exposure and HLA in healthy donors. PCR involved 60 Vbeta and 13 Jbeta primers. TCRdb keeps only in-frame clones here, not all; method: immunoSEQ multiplex PCR. The data hold approximately 150,000 clones, with roughly four fifths observed a single time. Worth noting for this clone: The identical CDR3 is also encoded by other nucleotide sequences in the sample.

The CDR3 length is 16 residues. The V end was cut by 0 bases, the J end by 1 base, with 10 bases between. The germline V gene encodes CDR1 SGHRS and CDR2 YFSETQ. Sequenced material: PBMCs. The chain uses TRBV5-1 and TRBJ2-2; the D gene is possibly TRBD2 (6 bases). The clonotype comes from a woman between 40 and 55 years old in good health and CMV-seronegative. The CDR3 protein is CASSLVGTRNTGELFF. The DNA for the CDR3 is TGCGCCAGCAGCTTGGTCGGGACTCGGAACACCGGGGAGCTGTTTTTT.